This T cell receptor (beta chain) was sequenced during a study of blood T cells in healthy people across ages. For the second PCR, which ran for 7 to 11 cycles, a sample-barcoded 5' primer and a J-beta primer mix were used. TCRdb ran MiXCR on the 5' RACE reads and lists one entry per CDR3 protein. This sample has roughly 860,000 distinct CDR3 sequences, with around 68% found just once. V gave up 2 bases and J gave up 6 bases; unmatched junction bases: 7. CDR3 length equals 15 residues. The V gene's germline CDR1 is LNHNV and CDR2 YYDKDF (reference sequence). The sequence came from a man aged 30-40 years in good health. The genes are TRBV15 and TRBJ2-1; 7 bases are shared with TRBD1. The sequencing sample was made of blood. The CDR3 sequence: CATSRTGASRNEQFF. In DNA, the CDR3 is TGTGCCACCAGCAGAACAGGGGCGTCTCGCAATGAGCAGTTCTTC.